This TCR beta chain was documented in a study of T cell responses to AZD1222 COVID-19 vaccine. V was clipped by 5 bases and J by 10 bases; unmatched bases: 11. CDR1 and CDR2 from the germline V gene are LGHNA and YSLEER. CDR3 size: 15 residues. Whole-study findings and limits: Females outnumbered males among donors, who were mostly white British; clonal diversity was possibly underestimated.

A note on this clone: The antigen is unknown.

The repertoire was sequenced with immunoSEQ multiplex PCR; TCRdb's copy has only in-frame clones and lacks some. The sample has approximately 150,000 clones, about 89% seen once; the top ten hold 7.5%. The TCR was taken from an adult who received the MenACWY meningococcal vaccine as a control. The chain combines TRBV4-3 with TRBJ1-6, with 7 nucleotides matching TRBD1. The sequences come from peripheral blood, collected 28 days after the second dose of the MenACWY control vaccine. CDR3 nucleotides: TGCGCCAGCAGCATCTCTCGACAGGGTAACTCACCCCTCCACTTT. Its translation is CASSISRQGNSPLHF.